This TCR beta chain was identified in a study of shared clonotypes between healthy human individuals. Overall study findings and caveats: A reduction in generation probabilities was seen for non-shared clonotypes relative to those shared by all four donors.

The assay used deep level. Each subset's genomic DNA was shared equally among a number of immunoSEQ plates. Generated by immunoSEQ multiplex PCR, the TCRdb table keeps only in-frame clones and is missing some. Of 2 million to 2.5 million clones listed, approximately 95% are singletons. This clone was seen a handful of times. Its antigen is not known. Those who donated were healthy HIV-negative adults, with no recent acute infections or vaccinations reported. The CDR3 has 12 residues. Germline V gene lookup returns CDR1 SGHTA and CDR2 FQGNSA. The V end was cut by 4 bases, the J end by 6 bases, with 9 bases between.

The sequence came from a young man in good health. Some clones in this sample may be carry-over from other donors' samples. V and J are TRBV7-2 and TRBJ1-1, with D possibly matching TRBD1 (5 bases). Source material: naive CD4+ T cells from PBMCs. Subset indicated: CD45RA+ positively selected. The CDR3 here is CASSSRQSEAFF. The CDR3 bases are TGTGCCAGCAGCTCCCGACAGTCTGAAGCTTTCTTT.